What follows is one T cell receptor (beta chain) and its context. Some clones are missing from TCRdb's copy, which holds only in-frame ones; the method was immunoSEQ multiplex PCR. The sample lists about 280,000 clones; approximately 83% were seen once. These data originate in a study of blood T cell repertoires in COVID-19. Deletions cut 6 bases from V and 4 bases from J, with 18 bases between. The V gene's germline CDR1 is MNHEY and CDR2 SVGAGI. The CDR3 consists of 15 residues. This receptor was obtained from a human donor in a cohort sampled during active COVID-19. The sequenced material came from peripheral blood. The chain carries TRBV6-5 and TRBJ1-2; D is perhaps TRBD1 (5 bases). The CDR3 loop is CASSPDGGTGYGYTF. The CDR3 DNA is TGTGCCAGCAGCCCCGACGGGGGGACGGGCTATGGCTACACCTTC.